The 28 T cell receptor beta chains below all came from one sample that was sequenced in a study of a mutant IDH1 vaccine in newly diagnosed glioma. Repertoires were generated with immunoSEQ multiplex PCR, while TCRdb's copy carries only in-frame clones and drops some. The table lists nearly 30,000 clones, about 85% of them singletons. Time point described: week 5, during vaccination. All doses held 300 ug of mutant IDH1 20-mer peptide, with topical imiquimod. Antigen specificity for these receptors is unknown. This material consisted of peripheral blood mononuclear cells (PBMCs), taken from a glioma patient whose treatment included an IDH1 peptide vaccine. Receptors originate from a woman between 40 and 55 years old with glioma. Some clones in this sample may be carry-over from other donors' samples.

This chain connects TRBV6-5 to TRBJ1-6; a possible D gene is TRBD1 (5 bases). The CDR3 contains 15 residues. V was trimmed by 1 base and J by 6 bases, leaving 10 bases between them. The germline V gene encodes CDR1 MNHEY and CDR2 SVGAGI. The CDR3 loop is CASSYLDTSNSPLHF. CDR3 bases: TGTGCCAGCAGTTACTTGGACACCTCTAATTCACCCCTCCACTTT.

V and J are TRBV28 and TRBJ1-5; D is undetermined. Germline CDR1 MDHEN, CDR2 SYDVKM. The CDR3 is made up of 14 amino acids. With 7 bases removed from V and 0 bases from J, the gap between germline ends came to 10 bases. This CDR3 reads CASIMHNSNQPQHF. Here the CDR3 DNA reads TGTGCCAGCATTATGCACAATAGCAATCAGCCCCAGCATTTT.

The chain joins TRBV5-5 to TRBJ2-7; the match to TRBD2 covers 11 bases. CDR1 SGHKS and CDR2 YYEKEE come from the germline V gene (reference sequence). V was clipped by 5 bases and J by 7 bases; unmatched bases: 11. This CDR3 is built from 15 residues. The CDR3, as DNA: TGTGCCAGCAGTAGCGGGAGGGCCCGGTGGGGAGAGCAGTACTTC. Its translation is CASSSGRARWGEQYF.

CDR3 sequence reads: CASSLGQNYGYTF. The DNA of the CDR3 is TGTGCCAGCAGCTTGGGTCAGAACTATGGCTACACCTTC. The genes are TRBV7-2 and TRBJ1-2, with no clear D. The CDR3 loop spans 13 amino acids. V shed 3 bases and J shed 2 bases, with 7 bases lying between them. The germline CDR1 and CDR2 sequences are SGHTA and FQGNSA.

The chain links TRBV11-2 to TRBJ2-3, with D uncertain. The CDR3 sequence is 15 residues long. Germline loops: CDR1 SGHAT, CDR2 FQNNGV. Between the trimmed V and J ends, which lost 4 bases and 4 bases, there was a span of 15 bases. CDR3 region: CASSSPTRQADTQYF. DNA for the CDR3: TGTGCCAGCAGCTCCCCCACCCGACAAGCAGATACGCAGTATTTT.

This chain uses TRBV15 with TRBJ1-6; unclear D gene. V lost 0 bases and J lost 0, with 6 bases in between. Germline CDR1 and CDR2: LNHNV and YYDKDF (reference sequence). The CDR3 is 16 residues long. The CDR3 DNA sequence: TGTGCCACCAGCAGAGATCTGGGCTCCTATAATTCACCCCTCCACTTT. It yields the protein CATSRDLGSYNSPLHF.

The chain employs TRBV4-3 and TRBJ1-4; D is unclear. The CDR3 sequence is 14 residues long. Germline CDR1 reads LGHNA; CDR2 reads YSLEER. V lost 1 base to trimming and J lost 13 bases, with 16 bases between them. CDR3 in DNA: TGCGCCAGCAGCCAAGTACGTGGCCCCGCACCACTGTTTTTT. Translation: CASSQVRGPAPLFF.

This sequence joins TRBV19 and TRBJ2-5, with D possibly matching TRBD1 (5 bases). The CDR3 spans 13 residues. CDR1 is LNHDA, CDR2 SQIVND, per germline (reference sequence). V was clipped by 6 bases and J by 11 bases, with 19 bases between them. The CDR3 nucleotides are TGTGCCAGTAGCCCATCAGGGTTTCCCGGGCAGTACTTC. It is translated as CASSPSGFPGQYF.

The chain couples TRBV7-6 to TRBJ2-7; 7 bases are a match to TRBD1. The germline V gene encodes CDR1 SGHVS and CDR2 FNYEAQ. CDR3 length: 14 amino acids. V lost 4 bases to trimming and J lost 0 bases; unmatched junction nucleotides: 3. CDR3 region: CASSSGTASYEQYF. In nucleotides, the CDR3 is TGTGCCAGCAGCTCCGGGACAGCCTCCTACGAGCAGTACTTC.

The chain carries TRBV9 and TRBJ1-3; 7 bases line up with TRBD1. Losses at the gene ends were 3 bases for V and 0 bases for J; bases not matched to a gene: 3. Germline V lookup: CDR1 SGDLS, CDR2 YYNGEE. The CDR3 is 15 amino acids. The CDR3 DNA reads as TGTGCCAGCAGCGGACAGGGTTACTCTGGAAACACCATATATTTT. Its protein product is CASSGQGYSGNTIYF.

The V call is TRBV10-3, the J call TRBJ2-7; 9 bases map to TRBD1. Trimming took 6 bases from V and 0 from J; bases not matched to a gene: 6. CDR3 size: 15 residues. CDR1 is ENHRY, CDR2 SYGVKD, per germline. CDR3 nucleotides: TGTGCCATCAGGGGACAGGGCCTTAGCTCCTACGAGCAGTACTTC. Protein: CAIRGQGLSSYEQYF.

The chain is built from TRBV5-4 and TRBJ1-2; 7 positions agree with TRBD1. Germline V CDR1 and CDR2: SGHNT, YYREEE (reference sequence). V shed 4 bases, J shed 4 bases, and the junction held 7 bases outside the gene matches. The CDR3 has 14 residues. In DNA form, the CDR3 reads TGTGCCAGCAGCGGCAAGGGGGCTGGCTATGGCTACACCTTC. Translating it yields CASSGKGAGYGYTF. The variable domain in full, completed from reference TRBV5-4 and TRBJ1-2, reads ETGVTQSPTHLIKTRGQQVTLRCSSQSGHNTVSWYQQALGQGPQFIFQYYREEENGRGNFPPRFSGLQFPNYSSELNVNALELDDSALYLCASSGKGAGYGYTFGSGTRLTVV.

This clone is a singleton in its sample. The V gene is TRBV4-3, the J gene TRBJ2-5, with 10 positions matching TRBD2. In germline, CDR1 is LGHNA, CDR2 YSLEER. V shed 0 bases, J shed 5 bases, and the junction held 6 bases outside the gene matches. This CDR3 contains 16 residues. CDR3 loop: CASSQDLMTSGETQYF. CDR3 in DNA: TGCGCCAGCAGCCAAGATTTAATGACTAGCGGGGAGACCCAGTACTTC.

The CDR3 DNA follows: TGTGCCAGCAGCTTAAGACAGGCCCTTGAAGCTTTCTTT. Protein product: CASSLRQALEAFF. The chain uses TRBV7-2 and TRBJ1-1; TRBD1 is a possible D gene (6 bases). In germline, CDR1 is SGHTA, CDR2 FQGNSA. V was pared by 2 bases and J by 7 bases, with 11 bases between. The length of the CDR3 is 13 residues.

The V gene is TRBV19, the J gene TRBJ2-7, with a possible D match to TRBD2 (6 bases). V lost 5 bases, J lost 2 bases, and 13 bases lay in between. CDR3 length equals 14 residues. Germline V lookup: CDR1 LNHDA, CDR2 SQIVND (reference sequence). The CDR3 DNA reads as TGTGCCAGTAGTGCCGCGCGGGGAACCTACGAGCAGTACTTC. This sequence encodes CASSAARGTYEQYF. Using reference TRBV19 and TRBJ2-7 for the parts outside the CDR3, the full variable domain is DGGITQSPKYLFRKEGQNVTLSCEQNLNHDAMYWYRQDPGQGLRLIYYSQIVNDFQKGDIAEGYSVSREKKESFPLTVTSAQKNPTAFYLCASSAARGTYEQYFGPGTRLTVT.

The chain links TRBV5-1 to TRBJ2-1; 8 nucleotides align to TRBD2. Germline V gene sequence: CDR1 SGHRS, CDR2 YFSETQ. Trimming took 4 bases from V and 5 from J; bases not matched to a gene: 11. The CDR3 loop spans 16 amino acids. The CDR3 DNA reads as TGCGCCAGCAGCCCAGGGGCGTTAGCGGGAAACAATGAGCAGTTCTTC. As protein: CASSPGALAGNNEQFF. Filled out from reference TRBV5-1 and TRBJ2-1, the complete variable domain reads KAGVTQTPRYLIKTRGQQVTLSCSPISGHRSVSWYQQTPGQGLQFLFEYFSETQRNKGNFPGRFSGRQFSNSRSEMNVSTLELGDSALYLCASSPGALAGNNEQFFGPGTRLTVL.

This rearrangement joins TRBV7-4 to TRBJ1-6; D not resolved. The germline V gene encodes CDR1 SGHVT and CDR2 SQSDAQ. CDR3 length: 11 amino acids. V was pared by 6 bases and J by 10 bases, with 7 bases between. CDR3 DNA sequence: TGTGCCAGCAGTTCTAGGTCACCCCTCCACTTT. The encoded protein is CASSSRSPLHF. The full variable domain, in which reference TRBV7-4 and TRBJ1-6 provide the parts outside the CDR3, is GAGVSQSPRYKVAKRGRDVALRCDSISGHVTLYWYRQTLGQGSEVLTYSQSDAQRDKSGRPSGRFSAERPERSVSTLKIQRTEQGDSAVYLCASSSRSPLHFGNGTRLTVT.

J is TRBJ2-4 and V is TRBV6-1; D gene uncertain. Trimming stripped 8 bases from V and 1 base from J, with 12 bases between. The CDR3 is 14 residues long. Germline V CDR1 and CDR2: MNHNS, SASEGT. CDR3 DNA sequence: TGTGCCAGCTTTGAGCCCGGGGCCAAAAACATTCAGTACTTC. Translating gives CASFEPGAKNIQYF.

The chain is built from TRBV6-6 and TRBJ2-1; D ambiguous. This CDR3 is 13 amino acids long. CDR1 is MNHNY and CDR2 is SVGAGI in the germline V gene (reference sequence). Trimming took 6 bases from V and 0 from J, leaving 6 bases between them. The CDR3: CASRRSSYNEQFF. The CDR3 DNA follows: TGTGCCAGCAGGAGGAGCTCCTACAATGAGCAGTTCTTC.

The chain has TRBV4-1 and TRBJ1-4; TRBD1 agrees at 7 bases. V lost 4 bases and J lost 7; bases outside the gene matches: 6. The CDR3 runs to 14 residues. The germline CDR1 and CDR2 sequences are MGHRA and YSYEKL. The CDR3 loop reads CASSPQGTGEKLFF. The CDR3 DNA reads TGCGCCAGCAGCCCACAGGGGACGGGTGAAAAACTGTTTTTT.

The chain is built from TRBV20-1 and TRBJ1-2; D unclear. CDR1 is DFQATT, CDR2 SNEGSKA, per germline (reference sequence). The CDR3 spans 11 residues. V shed 2 bases and J shed 4 bases, with 5 bases lying between them. This CDR3 reads CSARSGYGYTF. For the CDR3, the DNA is TGCAGTGCTAGATCTGGCTATGGCTACACCTTC.

This clone was seen just once. The J gene is TRBJ2-7, the V gene TRBV5-1, with a weak D call TRBD1 (6 bases). Germline assignment: CDR1 SGHRS and CDR2 YFSETQ. CDR3 size: 14 residues. Trimming shortened V by 3 bases and J by 4 bases, and 14 bases separated the two germline ends. In DNA form, the CDR3 reads TGCGCCAGCAGCTCAACCGGGACACTGTACGAGCAGTACTTC. Translating it yields CASSSTGTLYEQYF.

The chain recombines TRBV29-1 with TRBJ1-1, with TRBD1 as a possible D gene (5 bases). V was clipped by 6 bases and J by 2 bases, with 10 bases between them. The CDR3 consists of 12 residues. Germline-derived CDR1 and CDR2 are SQVTM and ANQGSEA. The CDR3 reads CSVGRENTEAFF. CDR3 bases: TGCAGCGTGGGACGGGAAAACACTGAAGCTTTCTTT.

The V call is TRBV4-2, the J call TRBJ2-7; TRBD1 aligns across 11 bases. V shed 2 bases, J shed 9 bases, and the junction held 9 bases outside the gene matches. The germline V gene encodes CDR1 LGHNA and CDR2 YNFKEQ. This CDR3 is 15 amino acids long. CDR3 sequence: CASSQSRDRGGGQYF. Written as DNA, the CDR3 is TGTGCCAGCAGCCAATCCCGGGACAGGGGGGGAGGGCAGTACTTC.

The chain has TRBV6-5 and TRBJ2-2; D perhaps matches TRBD1 (5 bases). The CDR3 extends over 14 amino acids. Trimming left V 4 bases short and J 0 bases short, with 6 bases between. Germline CDR1 reads MNHEY; CDR2 reads SVGAGI. For the CDR3, the DNA is TGTGCCAGCAGTTCCAGGGCGAACACCGGGGAGCTGTTTTTT. Protein sequence: CASSSRANTGELFF.

The chain is built from TRBV18 and TRBJ1-6; maybe TRBD1 (5 bases). The V end lost 5 bases, the J end lost 10 bases, and 18 bases lay between the germline ends. The CDR3 extends over 15 amino acids. From germline, CDR1 is KGHSH and CDR2 LQKENI. CDR3: CASSAKTDLQSPLHF. The DNA for the CDR3 is TGTGCCAGCTCAGCCAAGACAGATTTACAATCACCCCTCCACTTT.

The genes are TRBV2 and TRBJ2-2; 7 bases match TRBD2. The ends lost 7 bases at V and 1 base at J; junction bases unmatched: 6. The CDR3 runs 15 residues. Germline CDR1 SNHLY, CDR2 FYNNEI. CDR3 sequence (DNA): TGTGCCAGCACCCCAACTAGCGTGAACACCGGGGAGCTGTTTTTT. Translating it yields CASTPTSVNTGELFF.

The table lists this clone with a few counts. The chain recombines TRBV7-8 with TRBJ2-1; 9 bases align to TRBD2. Per germline, CDR1 SGHVS and CDR2 FQNEAQ. CDR3 length: 16 amino acids. The V gene end was trimmed by 5 bases and the J gene end by 3 bases; junction bases not matched to a gene: 8. The CDR3 protein is CASSDILAGYYNEQFF. The DNA for the CDR3 is TGTGCCAGCAGCGACATCCTAGCGGGATACTACAATGAGCAGTTCTTC.